There are many counts of the clone carrying this T cell receptor (beta chain). TCR alpha and beta CDR3 regions were amplified from RNA using iRepertoire nested multiplex PCR. Using its own MiXCR run on the multiplex PCR reads, TCRdb lists one record per CDR3 protein. The data show roughly 190,000 distinct CDR3 sequences, with 32% seen just once and 20% held by the top ten. These data belong to a study of glioma-infiltrating T cells. CDR1 and CDR2 from the germline V gene are MDHEN and SYDVKM. V was pared by 6 bases and J by 3 bases, with 12 bases between. The CDR3 sequence is 14 residues long. The receptor comes from a human donor with low-grade glioma or glioblastoma, undergoing nonglioma brain surgery, or in good health (not recorded which). The V gene is TRBV28, the J gene TRBJ1-5, with D tentatively TRBD1 (5 bases). Input material: glioma tissue, nonneoplastic brain tissue, or PBMCs (not recorded which). CDR3: CASRSGHYNQPQHF. The DNA of the CDR3 is TGTGCCAGCAGATCCGGACACTACAATCAGCCCCAGCATTTT.